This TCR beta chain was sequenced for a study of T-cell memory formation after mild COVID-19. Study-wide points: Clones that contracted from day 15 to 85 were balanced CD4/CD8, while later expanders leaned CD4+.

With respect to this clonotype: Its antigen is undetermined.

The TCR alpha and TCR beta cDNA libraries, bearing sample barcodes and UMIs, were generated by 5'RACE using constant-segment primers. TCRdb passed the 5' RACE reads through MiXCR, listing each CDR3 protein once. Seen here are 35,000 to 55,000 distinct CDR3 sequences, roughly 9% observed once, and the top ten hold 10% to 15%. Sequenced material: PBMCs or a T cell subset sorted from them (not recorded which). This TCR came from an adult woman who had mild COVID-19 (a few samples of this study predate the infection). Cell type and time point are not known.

CDR3 sequence reads: CSATGTVRKGYTF. CDR3 sequence (DNA): TGCAGTGCCACTGGGACCGTGCGGAAAGGCTACACCTTC. The V call is TRBV20-1, the J call TRBJ1-2; the D gene is possibly TRBD1 (5 bases). Trimming removed 6 bases from V and 8 bases from J, with 19 bases in between. The CDR3 loop spans 13 amino acids. Per germline, CDR1 DFQATT and CDR2 SNEGSKA (reference sequence).